This is a list of T cell receptor beta chains from one sample in a study of T cell responses to AZD1222 COVID-19 vaccine. Data came from immunoSEQ multiplex PCR; TCRdb stores just in-frame clones and leaves some out. The table has over 100,000 clones, roughly 90% seen once. The sequencing used peripheral blood, collected on day 0 of AZD1222 vaccination. Receptors were obtained from an adult in good health. Both conserved end residues are part of each CDR3. Fields, in order: J gene, V gene, CDR3 length, clone size, D gene, CDR3 protein, CDR3 DNA. A D gene is named only where the DNA matches it firmly. Size tells how often a clone was seen (once, few, many) or the class of an expanded clone, and some rows leave it out.

>TRBJ1-5|TRBV15|14|-|-
CATSREDTNQPQHF
TGTGCCACCAGCAGAGAGGACACCAATCAGCCCCAGCATTTT
>TRBJ2-1|TRBV3-1/TRBV3-2|12|-|TRBD2
CASSQGGGEQFF
TGTGCCAGCAGCCAAGGGGGGGGTGAGCAGTTCTTC
>TRBJ2-7|TRBV29-1|19|-|TRBD1
CSVEDRIRKGQGDSYEQYF
TGCAGCGTTGAGGACAGGATTCGAAAAGGACAGGGGGACTCCTACGAGCAGTACTTC
>TRBJ1-1|TRBV7-8|13|-|-
CASSSQGLAEAFF
TGTGCCAGCAGCTCGCAGGGTCTCGCTGAAGCTTTCTTT
>TRBJ1-5|TRBV28|16|-|-
CASSLPGTMRNQPQHF
TGTGCCAGCAGTTTGCCGGGGACGATGAGAAATCAGCCCCAGCATTTT
>TRBJ1-3|TRBV7-9|15|many|-
CASRFSDSSGNTIYF
TGTGCCAGCAGGTTTTCTGACAGCTCTGGAAACACCATATATTTT
>TRBJ2-7|TRBV7-2|15|-|-
CASSLQAGLLDEQYF
TGTGCCAGCAGCTTGCAGGCGGGCCTACTCGACGAGCAGTACTTC
>TRBJ1-1|TRBV9|14|-|-
CASSEGVGDTEAFF
TGTGCCAGCAGCGAGGGGGTTGGGGACACTGAAGCTTTCTTT
>TRBJ2-7|TRBV5-5|15|-|TRBD2
CASSLSTSGNYEQYF
TGTGCCAGCAGCTTGTCGACTAGCGGGAACTACGAGCAGTACTTC
>TRBJ1-6|TRBV6-2/TRBV6-3|15|-|-
CASSYSETVNSPLHF
TGTGCCAGCAGTTACTCGGAGACAGTTAATTCACCCCTCCACTTT
>TRBJ2-3|TRBV6-5|13|-|-
CASSFRAGDTQYF
TGTGCCAGCAGTTTTCGGGCTGGAGATACGCAGTATTTT
>TRBJ2-7|TRBV7-9|12|-|-
CASSLGVYEQYF
TGTGCCAGCAGCTTAGGAGTTTACGAGCAGTACTTC
>TRBJ1-1|TRBV5-6|14|-|TRBD1
CASCLGQGNTEAFF
TGTGCCAGCTGTTTGGGACAGGGGAACACTGAAGCTTTCTTT
>TRBJ1-1|TRBV3-1/TRBV3-2|13|-|-
CASSQAGPLEAFF
TGTGCCAGCAGCCAAGCGGGGCCGCTGGAAGCTTTCTTT
>TRBJ2-7|TRBV19|11|few|-
CASSIRDEQYF
TGTGCCAGTAGTATTCGGGACGAGCAGTACTTC
>TRBJ1-1|TRBV12-3/TRBV12-4|12|-|-
CASSFVGTEAFF
TGTGCCAGCAGTTTTGTGGGGACTGAAGCTTTCTTT
>TRBJ2-2|TRBV5-1|13|-|-
CASSLEGPGELFF
TGCGCCAGCAGCTTGGAGGGCCCCGGGGAGCTGTTTTTT
>TRBJ2-5|TRBV2|13|-|TRBD2
CAGDSGNGGTQYF
TGTGCCGGGGATAGCGGGAACGGTGGGACCCAGTACTTC
>TRBJ2-6|TRBV7-3|16|-|TRBD1
CASSSGDRAGANVLTF
TGTGCCAGCAGCTCAGGGGACAGAGCTGGGGCCAACGTCCTGACTTTC
>TRBJ2-7|TRBV12-3/TRBV12-4|11|-|-
CASGSYYEQYF
TGTGCCAGCGGATCATACTACGAGCAGTACTTC
>TRBJ1-4|TRBV7-2|16|-|-
CASSPTFITTNEKLFF
TGTGCCAGCAGCCCGACCTTTATTACAACTAATGAAAAACTGTTTTTT
>TRBJ2-3|TRBV5-4|17|-|-
CASSPDLVWARLDTQYF
TGTGCCAGCAGCCCCGATCTTGTCTGGGCCAGGTTGGATACGCAGTATTTT
>TRBJ1-1|TRBV27|15|-|TRBD1
CASSTGGAGNTEAFF
TGTGCCAGCAGCACAGGGGGCGCGGGGAACACTGAAGCTTTCTTT
>TRBJ1-5|TRBV4-1|16|-|-
CASSQGGGRGYQPQHF
TGCGCCAGCAGCCAAGGTGGTGGGAGGGGTTATCAGCCCCAGCATTTT
>TRBJ2-7|TRBV7-2|14|few|TRBD2
CASSRLAGLYEQYF
TGTGCCAGCAGTCGACTAGCGGGGCTCTACGAGCAGTACTTC
>TRBJ1-1|TRBV10-3|14|-|-
CAIRGGRMNTEAFF
TGTGCCATCAGAGGGGGAAGGATGAACACTGAAGCTTTCTTT
>TRBJ1-4|TRBV5-6|14|-|TRBD1
CASSWDRGLEKLFF
TGTGCCAGCAGCTGGGACAGGGGACTGGAAAAACTGTTTTTT
>TRBJ1-6|TRBV5-1|16|-|-
CASSRDGGPRNSPLHF
TGCGCCAGCAGCCGGGACGGGGGGCCCCGTAATTCACCCCTCCACTTT
>TRBJ2-1|TRBV5-1|15|-|TRBD1
CASSVLNRGSNEQFF
TGCGCCAGCAGCGTCCTCAACAGGGGATCCAATGAGCAGTTCTTC
>TRBJ1-4|TRBV28|13|-|-
CASTGTVNEKLFF
TGTGCCAGCACCGGGACCGTAAATGAAAAACTGTTTTTT
>TRBJ1-1|TRBV6-5|13|-|TRBD1
CASSRTGGDEAFF
TGTGCCAGCAGTCGGACAGGGGGCGATGAAGCTTTCTTT
>TRBJ1-1|TRBV6-5|15|-|-
CASSYSPGANTEAFF
TGTGCCAGCAGTTACTCTCCAGGGGCGAACACTGAAGCTTTCTTT
>TRBJ2-3|TRBV5-1|17|-|-
CASSLEPAGSSTDTQYF
TGCGCCAGCAGCTTGGAACCGGCGGGGTCTAGCACAGATACGCAGTATTTT
>TRBJ2-1|TRBV5-4|16|-|TRBD2
CASSSGAGVLYNEQFF
TGTGCCAGCAGCTCCGGGGCGGGAGTCCTTTACAATGAGCAGTTCTTC
>TRBJ1-2|TRBV4-3|20|once|-
CASSRKRGGEANAGYYGYTF
TGCGCCAGCAGCCGAAAGAGGGGCGGGGAAGCGAACGCTGGCTACTATGGCTACACCTTC
>TRBJ1-3|TRBV28|14|-|-
CASRRPGSGNTIYF
TGTGCCAGCAGACGACCGGGCTCTGGAAACACCATATATTTT
>TRBJ1-1|TRBV29-1|13|-|-
CSVDGDRNTEAFF
TGCAGCGTTGACGGCGACAGGAACACTGAAGCTTTCTTT
>TRBJ2-6|TRBV6-2/TRBV6-3|20|-|-
CASSYSRRPPFVSGANVLTF
TGTGCCAGCAGTTACTCGAGAAGACCCCCTTTCGTCTCTGGGGCCAACGTCCTGACTTTC
>TRBJ2-2|TRBV10-3|17|-|TRBD2
CAISESSGGATSGELFF
TGTGCCATCAGTGAGAGTAGCGGGGGGGCAACCTCCGGGGAGCTGTTTTTT
>TRBJ1-1|TRBV6-5|13|-|-
CASSYGAARSAFF
TGTGCCAGCAGTTACGGCGCAGCCCGGTCGGCTTTCTTT
>TRBJ2-7|TRBV11-2|11|-|-
CASSLAYEQYF
TGTGCCAGCAGCTTAGCCTACGAGCAGTACTTC
>TRBJ1-1|TRBV7-6|15|-|-
CASSLGAPQGTEAFF
TGTGCCAGCAGCTTAGGTGCACCCCAGGGCACTGAAGCTTTCTTT
>TRBJ2-1|TRBV5-1|11|few|-
CASSEHDEQFF
TGCGCCAGCAGCGAACATGATGAGCAGTTCTTC
>TRBJ1-5|TRBV30|13|few|TRBD1
CAWTEQGTGPQHF
TGTGCCTGGACCGAACAGGGGACCGGGCCCCAGCATTTT
>TRBJ1-2|TRBV5-1|16|-|TRBD1
CASSLGPGQGDYGYTF
TGCGCCAGCAGCCTGGGGCCGGGACAGGGGGACTATGGCTACACCTTC